The 28 T cell receptor beta chains listed next were all sequenced from one sample in a study of shared clonotypes between healthy human individuals. Naive CD8 cells comprised CD45RO-negative, CCR7-positively selected cells, excluding terminally differentiated effector memory CD45RA+ cells. Assay: immunoSEQ multiplex PCR; the TCRdb copy retains only in-frame clones and omits some. Here the sample spans about 2 million clones, about 95% being singletons. Specimen: naive CD8+ T cells sorted from blood. The receptors derive from a man aged 18 to 29 in good health.

The V and J genes are TRBV2 and TRBJ1-4; tentative D call: TRBD1 (5 bases). The CDR3 consists of 13 residues. CDR1 SNHLY and CDR2 FYNNEI come from the germline V gene. V was trimmed by 6 bases and J by 7 bases, leaving 12 bases between them. The CDR3 reads CASRRGGGEKLFF. CDR3 DNA: TGTGCCAGCAGAAGGGGAGGAGGTGAAAAACTGTTTTTT.

The V call is TRBV27, the J call TRBJ1-1; possible D gene TRBD1, 5 bases. The CDR3 covers 14 residues. Germline CDR1 reads MNHEY; CDR2 reads SMNVEV (reference sequence). V was cut by 2 bases and J by 4 bases, with 11 bases left in between. CDR3 coding DNA: TGTGCCAGCAGTTTACGCTCGGGGGGCACTGAAGCTTTCTTT. It codes for CASSLRSGGTEAFF.

CDR3 coding DNA: TGTGCCAGCAGTACGAATCCGGGACTAGTGTTATACGAGCAGTACTTC. Protein product: CASSTNPGLVLYEQYF. The chain employs TRBV28 and TRBJ2-7, with 8 bases identical to TRBD2. This CDR3 contains 16 residues. Germline CDR1 is MDHEN and CDR2 is SYDVKM. V gave up 5 bases and J gave up 4 bases; unmatched junction bases: 13.

CDR3 nucleotide sequence: TGTGCCAGCAGCGCCGACAGGGGAAAAGGCCCCGCATATGGCTACACCTTC. It translates to CASSADRGKGPAYGYTF. This chain connects TRBV7-9 to TRBJ1-2; TRBD1 agrees at 8 bases. There are 17 residues in the CDR3. Germline CDR1 reads SEHNR; CDR2 reads FQNEAQ (reference sequence). V lost 5 bases and J lost 5; bases outside the gene matches: 16.

The chain has TRBV15 and TRBJ1-6; TRBD1 might be the D (5 bases). This CDR3 comprises 15 residues. CDR1 LNHNV and CDR2 YYDKDF come from the germline V gene (reference sequence). The V end was cut by 1 base, the J end by 7 bases, with 11 bases between. The DNA for the CDR3 is TGTGCCACCAGCAGAGTGGCGGGACGAAATTCACCCCTCCACTTT. It yields the protein CATSRVAGRNSPLHF.

This chain connects TRBV10-1 to TRBJ2-7; 7 positions agree with TRBD1. Trimming took 6 bases from V and 5 from J; bases not matched to a gene: 10. The V gene's germline CDR1 is WNHNN and CDR2 SYGVQD (reference sequence). The CDR3 spans 14 residues. Here the CDR3 reads CASSSGTEINEQYF. The CDR3 bases are TGCGCCAGCAGCTCCGGGACAGAGATTAACGAGCAGTACTTC.

The V gene is TRBV9, the J gene TRBJ2-3, with 8 positions matching TRBD2. The germline V gene encodes CDR1 SGDLS and CDR2 YYNGEE. The CDR3 contains 15 residues. V shed 4 bases and J 4 bases; nucleotides not matched to a gene: 8. The CDR3 region is CASSLRPGGPDTQYF. The CDR3 DNA sequence: TGTGCCAGCAGCTTGAGACCGGGGGGGCCAGATACGCAGTATTTT.

J is TRBJ2-2 and V is TRBV10-3, with D possibly matching TRBD1 (6 bases). V lost 6 bases, J lost 3 bases, and 14 bases lay in between. The CDR3 consists of 15 residues. The germline V gene encodes CDR1 ENHRY and CDR2 SYGVKD. This CDR3 is CAIRVAGDDTGELFF. In DNA, the CDR3 is TGTGCCATCAGGGTGGCAGGGGACGACACCGGGGAGCTGTTTTTT.

The chain has TRBV11-3 and TRBJ2-7, with unresolved D. The CDR3 spans 14 residues. The V gene lost 5 bases and the J gene lost 2 bases, with 13 bases spanning the gap. Germline loops: CDR1 SGHNT, CDR2 YENEEA. CDR3 in amino acids: CASSPTDRAYEQYF. CDR3 sequence (DNA): TGTGCCAGCAGCCCTACCGATAGGGCCTACGAGCAGTACTTC. The entire variable domain, with the rest obtained from reference TRBV11-3 and TRBJ2-7, is as follows: EAGVVQSPRYKIIEKKQPVAFWCNPISGHNTLYWYLQNLGQGPELLIRYENEEAVDDSQLPKDRFSAERLKGVDSTLKIQPAELGDSAVYLCASSPTDRAYEQYFGPGTRLTVT.

This clone showed up just once. The chain is built from TRBV27 and TRBJ1-6, with D possibly TRBD1 on 6 matching bases. V was clipped by 5 bases and J by 7 bases, with 12 bases between them. CDR1 and CDR2 (germline): MNHEY, SMNVEV (reference sequence). The CDR3 length is 14 residues. CDR3 DNA: TGTGCCAGCAGTCCCTCTGGGGGCAATTCACCCCTCCACTTT. Residues: CASSPSGGNSPLHF.

The table lists this clone with a few counts. The rearrangement links TRBV6-6 to TRBJ1-5; D possibly corresponds to TRBD1 (5 bases). The CDR3 loop spans 16 amino acids. CDR1 MNHNY and CDR2 SVGAGI come from the germline V gene (reference sequence). V lost 2 bases and J 0 bases, leaving 11 bases between the germline ends. The CDR3 region is CASSYLSGTSNQPQHF. In DNA, the CDR3 is TGTGCCAGCAGTTACCTCTCTGGGACTAGCAATCAGCCCCAGCATTTT.

The chain carries TRBV6-6 and TRBJ2-7, with 12 bases fitting TRBD2. This CDR3 has 14 residues. The J segment lost 5 bases and the V segment lost 6 bases, leaving 5 bases of the junction unmatched. CDR1 MNHNY and CDR2 SVGAGI come from the germline V gene (reference sequence). The CDR3 DNA sequence: TGTGCCAGCAGGCCGACTAGCGGGAGCGACGAGCAGTACTTC. It encodes CASRPTSGSDEQYF.

The chain couples TRBV27 to TRBJ2-7, with D hard to call. Germline CDR1 reads MNHEY; CDR2 reads SMNVEV (reference sequence). Trimming took 5 bases from V and 4 from J, leaving 18 bases between them. The CDR3 consists of 15 residues. Written as DNA, the CDR3 is TGTGCCAGCAGTCCAGAGTTTGCTAATCTATACGAGCAGTACTTC. Protein: CASSPEFANLYEQYF.

In DNA form, the CDR3 reads TGTGCCTGGAGTGTACTACTGGCTAATGAAAAACTGTTTTTT. Protein: CAWSVLLANEKLFF. This sequence joins TRBV30 and TRBJ1-4; D gene uncertain. CDR1 is GTSNPN and CDR2 is SVGIG in the germline V gene (reference sequence). The CDR3 sequence is 14 residues long. Trimming shortened V by 0 bases and J by 3 bases, and 8 bases separated the two germline ends.

The table lists this clone with a few counts. The chain's CDR3 is CASSSTESNTGELFF. Written as DNA, the CDR3 is TGTGCCAGCAGCTCAACCGAGTCGAACACCGGGGAGCTGTTTTTT. V is TRBV7-3 and J is TRBJ2-2; D gene unclear. This CDR3 spans 15 amino acids. The germline V gene has CDR1 SGHTA and CDR2 FQGTGA. Trimming removed 4 bases from V and 0 bases from J, with 9 bases in between.

A note on this clone: The sample has other DNA sequences that encode this CDR3 too. The V and J genes are TRBV5-4 and TRBJ2-7; the D is unclear. The germline gives CDR1 SGHNT, CDR2 YYREEE (reference sequence). V lost 1 base to trimming and J lost 1 base, with 6 bases between them. This CDR3 region has 13 residues. The CDR3: CASSLRTSYEQYF. The CDR3 coding sequence is TGTGCCAGCAGCTTGCGAACTTCCTACGAGCAGTACTTC.

Concerning this clone itself: This sample includes further DNA sequences coding for the same CDR3. This chain links TRBV7-8 with TRBJ1-1; tentative D call: TRBD1 (5 bases). CDR1 and CDR2 from the germline V gene are SGHVS and FQNEAQ. This CDR3 has 14 residues. V lost 5 bases and J 5 bases, leaving 15 bases between the germline ends. CDR3 sequence (DNA): TGTGCCAGCAGCCTCGGGCCCGGGGGGACTGAAGCTTTCTTT. Its protein is CASSLGPGGTEAFF.

The CDR3 DNA is TGCAGCGTAACGAGCCAGGGGGGTAGCACTGAAGCTTTCTTT. Protein: CSVTSQGGSTEAFF. The gene calls are TRBV29-1 and TRBJ1-1, with 7 positions matching TRBD1. J was trimmed by 4 bases and V by 6 bases; bases with no gene match: 11. The CDR3 has 14 amino acids. Germline V lookup: CDR1 SQVTM, CDR2 ANQGSEA. The variable domain in full, completed from reference TRBV29-1 and TRBJ1-1, reads SAVISQKPSRDICQRGTSLTIQCQVDSQVTMMFWYRQQPGQSLTLIATANQGSEATYESGFVIDKFPISRPNLTFSTLTVSNMSPEDSSIYLCSVTSQGGSTEAFFGQGTRLTVV.

As concerns this clone: The sample holds other DNA sequences that translate to the same CDR3. The chain employs TRBV11-3 and TRBJ1-1; D unresolved. The ends were cut back, 1 base at V and 0 bases at J, with 3 bases in the middle. Looked up from germline, CDR1 is SGHNT and CDR2 is YENEEA. The CDR3 sequence is 13 residues long. The CDR3 DNA reads as TGTGCCAGCAGCTTAGCCATGAACACTGAAGCTTTCTTT. Protein product: CASSLAMNTEAFF.

The chain couples TRBV6-5 to TRBJ1-1; no firm D call. The V end lost 0 bases, the J end lost 1 base, and 9 bases lay between the germline ends. This CDR3 region has 15 residues. CDR1 and CDR2 (germline): MNHEY, SVGAGI. CDR3 sequence: CASSYSQGKNTEAFF. The CDR3 coding sequence is TGTGCCAGCAGTTACTCCCAAGGAAAGAACACTGAAGCTTTCTTT.

The V and J genes are TRBV10-1 and TRBJ2-5; 14 bases match TRBD2. The junction had 5 bases not matched to a gene; V was cut back by 6 bases and J by 2 bases. CDR1 WNHNN and CDR2 SYGVQD come from the germline V gene (reference sequence). CDR3 size: 16 residues. Here the CDR3 reads CASSSGLAGAQETQYF. The CDR3 DNA reads as TGCGCCAGCAGCTCGGGACTAGCGGGAGCACAAGAGACCCAGTACTTC.

Details on this clone: The sample contains more than one DNA sequence encoding this CDR3. The rearrangement joins TRBV29-1 to TRBJ1-2, with 7 bases that match TRBD1. The V gene's germline CDR1 is SQVTM and CDR2 ANQGSEA. The V gene end was trimmed by 6 bases and the J gene end by 2 bases; junction bases not matched to a gene: 3. The CDR3 loop spans 12 amino acids. The CDR3 spells CSVTGQNYGYTF. CDR3 DNA sequence: TGCAGCGTGACGGGACAGAACTATGGCTACACCTTC.

This chain uses TRBV6-6 with TRBJ2-7; possible D gene TRBD1, 6 bases. The CDR3 has 15 residues. CDR1 and CDR2 (germline): MNHNY, SVGAGI (reference sequence). The V gene lost 6 bases and the J gene lost 4 bases, with 19 bases spanning the gap. The CDR3 DNA reads as TGTGCCAGCAGCACAGGGACCCTCGAGAGGTACGAGCAGTACTTC. Its protein product is CASSTGTLERYEQYF.

Regarding this clone: Other DNA sequences within the sample encode an identical CDR3. The chain links TRBV7-9 to TRBJ1-1; D remains unclear. The V end was cut by 7 bases, the J end by 4 bases, with 19 bases between. The germline CDR1 and CDR2 sequences are SEHNR and FQNEAQ (reference sequence). CDR3 size: 15 residues. Here the CDR3 reads CASTENKGWGTEAFF. In nucleotides, the CDR3 is TGTGCCAGCACCGAAAACAAAGGATGGGGCACTGAAGCTTTCTTT.

As concerns this clone: The junction departs from the called germline gene at one end, perhaps through a read error. This rearrangement joins TRBV5-6 to TRBJ2-3; TRBD2 aligns across 9 bases. Per the germline V gene, CDR1 is SGHDT and CDR2 is YYEEEE. The CDR3 is 12 amino acids. The CDR3 nucleotides read TGTGCCAGCAGCTTGGTAGCGGGGGCTCTCGATTTT. The encoded protein is CASSLVAGALDF.

The J gene is TRBJ2-5, the V gene TRBV29-1; 8 nucleotides agree with TRBD1. CDR3 length equals 13 residues. V lost 2 bases and J lost 1; bases outside the gene matches: 0. The germline V gene has CDR1 SQVTM and CDR2 ANQGSEA. The CDR3 sequence is CSVETGGQETQYF. CDR3 nucleotide sequence: TGCAGCGTTGAAACAGGGGGCCAAGAGACCCAGTACTTC.

The chain joins TRBV15 to TRBJ2-7; possibly TRBD2 for D (5 bases). CDR1 LNHNV and CDR2 YYDKDF come from the germline V gene (reference sequence). Trimming left V 7 bases short and J 4 bases short, with 17 bases between. The CDR3 contains 14 residues. The CDR3 is CATTAGSGSYEQYF. The CDR3, as DNA: TGTGCCACCACGGCGGGCTCGGGGTCTTACGAGCAGTACTTC.

A note on this clone: This same CDR3 is encoded by further DNA sequences in the sample. The V and J genes are TRBV15 and TRBJ2-3, with a possible D match to TRBD2 (7 bases). The V end lost 0 bases, the J end lost 3 bases, and 13 bases lay between the germline ends. This CDR3 spans 16 amino acids. CDR1 is LNHNV, CDR2 YYDKDF, per germline (reference sequence). Written as DNA, the CDR3 is TGTGCCACCAGCAGAGATCGGGGAGGGGGAACAGATACGCAGTATTTT. This encodes CATSRDRGGGTDTQYF.